This T cell receptor beta chain is drawn from a study of shared clonotypes between healthy human individuals (dated by TCRdb to 2019 to 2021). Context from the whole study: The cohort comprised a couple of women and a few men aged 18 to 49 years. For each donor, three plates each were used for CD4 naive and CD4 memory, two plates were used for CD8 naive, and one plate was used for CD8 memory. The study deeply sequenced blood TCR repertoires of about 5 healthy adults to estimate repertoire size and the extent of clonotype sharing between individuals. Different laboratories and diverse techniques were used to prepare libraries and sequence TCR repertoires, to increase sequencing depth and limit assay-specific biases. Each donor's leukapheresis produced roughly between roughly 0.85 and 10 billion PBMCs. Study-level results and caveats: Estimated clonotype richness was generally larger for naive than for memory subsets. Compared with non-shared clonotypes, the clonotypes found in all four sorted-subset donors had higher generation probabilities. The genetic and exposure-history diversity represented was limited by the small number of donors. When a handful of donors were compared, the shared fraction of clonotypes was around 5% for naive CD4, less than 4% for naive CD8, about 2.4% for memory CD4, and 0.35% to 0.4% for memory CD8. Incomplete sequencing was indicated by rarefaction of sorted-subset datasets, despite the large sequencing depth. Pairwise subsampling led to the expectation that sequencing depth would affect the degree of clonotype sharing among donors. Sampling was limited to blood, and TCR repertoires in tissue likely differ from TCR repertoires in blood.

Using the deep immunoSEQ assay, multiplex PCR amplified TCR CDR3 regions from genomic DNA. For each cell subset, the extracted genomic DNA was distributed evenly across all wells of several immunoSEQ 96-well plates, and each plate served as one replicate. For sorted subsets, each replicate PCR was loaded with 200 ng genomic DNA, equivalent to approximately 33,000 T cell genomes. The purified libraries were quantified using a Qubit 3.0 fluorometer, sized with a Bioanalyzer 2100, and then quantified again using the KAPA Library Quantification kit. Every immunoSEQ 96-well plate was sequenced on a separate single-read 150-cycle Illumina NextSeq 550 flow cell. In the paper's pipeline: The immunoSEQ output contained only junctional sequences without quality scores, so filtering could not match that applied to full-length reads. Sequences were annotated with PyIR, a Python wrapper for IgBLAST v1.9, and V/J genes and CDR3 were assigned using IMGT germline references. Reads were removed for weak V/J assignments (E-value above 1e-6), missing CDR3, stop codons, out-of-frame junctions, or ambiguous translated residues. A V3J clonotype was defined by an identical inferred V gene, J gene, and CDR3 amino acid sequence. The percentage overlap between two repertoires was calculated by dividing the number of shared unique clonotypes by the size of the smaller repertoire. RTK rarefaction, the Chao1 estimator, and Recon v2.1 estimates of unobserved clonotypes were used to assess repertoire richness. For all TCRbeta clonotypes obtained by the gDNA method from a handful of donors, generation probabilities were computed with OLGA. Imported from immuneACCESS, the table was reduced by TCRdb to in-frame sequences with V and J called. These copies leave out some clones; in studies compared against another copy, an unresolved V gene accounts for under half, and the cause of the remainder is not known. D and trimming come from the DNA, and the V and J calls and clone size come from that table. Here the sample has about 1 million clones; around 76% occur a single time. In total, the top ten clones hold 1.4% to 1.5% of the sample.

Details on this clone: Its target antigen remains unknown. Base quality data are lacking; no much larger clone is found one base away.

As encoded in the germline V gene (reference sequence), CDR1 is SGHNT while CDR2 is YYREEE. V ends up 2 bases short and J 4 bases short, with an unmatched junction base count of 9. The CDR3 measures 16 amino acids from cysteine to phenylalanine. The retained sequence is limited to the CDR3, 48 bases, with the frame set at the first base. The donors were healthy, HIV-negative adults with no recently reported acute infections or vaccinations. Every donor was a Caucasian adult residing in Nashville, Tennessee, USA. Magnetic negative selection was used to enrich CD4+ T cells, after which naive cells were positively selected on CD45RA and the negative fraction became the memory subset. Blood was obtained by leukapheresis, after which PBMCs were separated by Ficoll-Histopaque density gradient centrifugation and cryopreserved in liquid nitrogen vapor phase. Analytical flow cytometry was used to check the purity and quantity of every magnetically sorted T cell population. Genomic DNA was isolated from every sorted fraction and measured by UV absorbance on a Nanodrop 2000c.

The receptor chain draws on TRBV5-4 and TRBJ2-1, with TRBD2 identical over 7 junction bases. Input material: memory CD4+ T cells sorted from blood. Per the publication, the cell subset or site label means: CD45RA-negative fraction. The origin of this receptor is a man in his late teens or twenties in good health. In nucleotides, the sequence is TGTGCCAGCAGCTTACCTGGCGGGAGTGGTTACAATGAGCAGTTCTTC. Translated, this is CASSLPGGSGYNEQFF.